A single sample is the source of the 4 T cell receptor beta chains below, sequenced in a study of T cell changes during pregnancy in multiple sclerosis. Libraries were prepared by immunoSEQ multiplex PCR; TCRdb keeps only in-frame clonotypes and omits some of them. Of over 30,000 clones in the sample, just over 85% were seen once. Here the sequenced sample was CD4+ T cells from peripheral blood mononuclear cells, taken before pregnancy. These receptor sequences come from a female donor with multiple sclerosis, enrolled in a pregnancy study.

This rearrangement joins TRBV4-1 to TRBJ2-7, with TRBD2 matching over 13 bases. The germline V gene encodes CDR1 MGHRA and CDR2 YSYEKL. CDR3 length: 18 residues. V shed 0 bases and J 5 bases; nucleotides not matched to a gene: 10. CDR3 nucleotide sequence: TGCGCCAGCAGCCAAGAAGTACCGGGACTAGCGGGACGCCACGAGCAGTACTTC. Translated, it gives CASSQEVPGLAGRHEQYF.

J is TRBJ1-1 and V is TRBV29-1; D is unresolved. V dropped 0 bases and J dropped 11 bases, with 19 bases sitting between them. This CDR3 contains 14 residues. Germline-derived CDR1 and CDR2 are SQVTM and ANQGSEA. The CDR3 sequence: CSVEDSLDSRGAFF. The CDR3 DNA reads TGCAGCGTTGAAGATTCGCTGGACTCCAGAGGGGCTTTCTTT.

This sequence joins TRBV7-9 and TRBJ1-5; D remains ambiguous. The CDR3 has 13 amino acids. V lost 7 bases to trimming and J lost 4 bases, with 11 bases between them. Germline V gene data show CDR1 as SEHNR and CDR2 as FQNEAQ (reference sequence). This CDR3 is CASTQTGNQPQHF. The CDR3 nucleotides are TGTGCCAGCACCCAAACCGGTAATCAGCCCCAGCATTTT.

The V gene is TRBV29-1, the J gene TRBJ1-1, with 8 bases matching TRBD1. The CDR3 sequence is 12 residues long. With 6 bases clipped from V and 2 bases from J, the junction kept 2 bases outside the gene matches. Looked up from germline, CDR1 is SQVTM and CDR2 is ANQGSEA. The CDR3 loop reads CSVGQGNTEAFF. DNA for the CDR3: TGCAGCGTAGGACAGGGTAACACTGAAGCTTTCTTT.